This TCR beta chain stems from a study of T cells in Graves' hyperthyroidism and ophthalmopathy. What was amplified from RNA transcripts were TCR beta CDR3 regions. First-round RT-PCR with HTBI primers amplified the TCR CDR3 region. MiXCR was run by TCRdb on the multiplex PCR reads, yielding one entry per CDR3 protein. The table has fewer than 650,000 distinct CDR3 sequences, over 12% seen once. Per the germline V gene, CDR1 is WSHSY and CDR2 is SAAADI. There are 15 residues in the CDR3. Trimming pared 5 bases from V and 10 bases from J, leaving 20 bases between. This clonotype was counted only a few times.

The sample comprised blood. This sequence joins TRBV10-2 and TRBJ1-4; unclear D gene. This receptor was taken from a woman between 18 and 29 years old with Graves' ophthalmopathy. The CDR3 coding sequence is TGCGCCAGCAGTCCCCAGGAAGGCATACTCGGAAAACTGTTTTTT. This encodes CASSPQEGILGKLFF.